The 25 T cell receptor beta chains given below trace back to one sample, sequenced in a study of T cell changes during pregnancy in multiple sclerosis. The assay was immunoSEQ multiplex PCR, and TCRdb's table has in-frame clones only and misses some. Of roughly 99,000 clones in the sample, 92% were seen once. Specimen: peripheral blood, collected after pregnancy. The receptors here all came from a female donor in good health, enrolled as a control in a pregnancy study.

In its sample, this clone was seen once. The chain recombines TRBV19 with TRBJ2-5, with D possibly matching TRBD1 (6 bases). Germline CDR1 and CDR2: LNHDA and SQIVND (reference sequence). The CDR3 sequence is 13 residues long. V was pared by 5 bases and J by 5 bases, with 12 bases between. The CDR3 nucleotides read TGTGCCAGTAGTCCCCAACAGGGTGAGACCCAGTACTTC. Translated: CASSPQQGETQYF.

CDR3: CASSLVGQGIRGYTF. CDR3 DNA sequence: TGCGCCAGCAGCTTGGTGGGACAGGGGATTCGTGGCTACACCTTC. V usage is TRBV5-1 and J usage is TRBJ1-2, with 10 bases matching TRBD1. The CDR3 covers 15 residues. Looked up from germline, CDR1 is SGHRS and CDR2 is YFSETQ. With V trimmed by 0 bases and J by 7 bases, 6 bases remained unmatched.

This chain uses TRBV7-9 with TRBJ1-2; possible D gene TRBD1, 6 bases. Trimming cost V 5 bases and J 2 bases, with 9 bases left between them. The CDR3 length is 13 residues. The germline V gene encodes CDR1 SEHNR and CDR2 FQNEAQ (reference sequence). The CDR3 nucleotides read TGTGCCAGCAGCCTACAGGGAAACTATGGCTACACCTTC. Translated: CASSLQGNYGYTF.

V gene TRBV6-5 combines with J gene TRBJ1-3, with unresolved D. The germline V gene has CDR1 MNHEY and CDR2 SVGAGI. This CDR3 region has 11 residues. V was cut by 7 bases and J by 8 bases, with 9 bases left in between. In nucleotides, the CDR3 is TGTGCCAGCATAAGAGGGCACACCATATATTTT. This translates into CASIRGHTIYF.

A word on this clone: The DNA is left out, because the CDR3 cannot be placed on it with certainty; the CDR3 is given as TCRdb lists it. This sequence joins TRBV6-6 and TRBJ1-3; the DNA was not used to check the table's D call, TRBD1. The CDR3 is 13 residues long, ends included. Germline values: CDR1 MNHNY, CDR2 SVGAGI (reference sequence). The CDR3 protein is CASILDRKNTIYF.

The CDR3 reads CSVRTGTGYEKLFF. As DNA, the CDR3 is TGCAGCGTTCGTACCGGGACAGGGTACGAAAAACTGTTTTTT. The rearrangement uses TRBV29-1 and TRBJ1-4; 9 nucleotides line up with TRBD1. The CDR3 runs 14 residues. V trimming: 5 bases; J trimming: 8 bases; junction bases outside the gene matches: 9. Germline CDR1 reads SQVTM; CDR2 reads ANQGSEA.

The genes are TRBV9 and TRBJ1-1, with 8 bases lining up with TRBD1. V was pared by 6 bases and J by 1 base, with 8 bases of the junction left unmatched. The CDR3 covers 15 residues. The V gene's germline CDR1 is SGDLS and CDR2 YYNGEE. CDR3 residues: CASTPSTGANTEAFF. The DNA of the CDR3 is TGTGCCAGCACACCATCGACAGGGGCGAACACTGAAGCTTTCTTT. The full variable domain, completed using reference TRBV9 and TRBJ1-1, is DSGVTQTPKHLITATGQRVTLRCSPRSGDLSVYWYQQSLDQGLQFLIQYYNGEERAKGNILERFSAQQFPDLHSELNLSSLELGDSALYFCASTPSTGANTEAFFGQGTRLTVV.

This chain connects TRBV30 to TRBJ1-1, with unresolved D. The ends were cut back, 2 bases at V and 5 bases at J, with 9 bases in the middle. Germline V gene lookup returns CDR1 GTSNPN and CDR2 SVGIG (reference sequence). This CDR3 contains 12 residues. DNA of the CDR3: TGTGCCTGGAGTCCGAGTAGTACTGAAGCTTTCTTT. This sequence encodes CAWSPSSTEAFF.

This chain joins TRBV4-2 and TRBJ2-1; D might be TRBD2 (6 bases). CDR1 and CDR2 from the germline V gene are LGHNA and YNFKEQ. This CDR3 has 18 amino acids. The ends were cut back, 0 bases at V and 8 bases at J, with 23 bases in the middle. CDR3: CASSQDYSTGTSFYEQFF. CDR3 coding DNA: TGTGCCAGCAGCCAAGATTACAGCACAGGAACTAGCTTCTATGAGCAGTTCTTC.

V gene TRBV19 combines with J gene TRBJ2-7; TRBD2 matches 8 bases. Looked up from germline, CDR1 is LNHDA and CDR2 is SQIVND (reference sequence). The CDR3 consists of 16 residues. The V and J ends lost 1 base and 4 bases, in that order; junction bases with no gene match: 9. The CDR3 bases are TGTGCCAGTAGTATAGGCTCCGCGGGGGGCCAGTACGAGCAGTACTTC. This gives the protein CASSIGSAGGQYEQYF.

The chain is built from TRBV19 and TRBJ2-6; 7 bases map to TRBD1. The CDR3 length is 19 residues. V was clipped by 4 bases and J by 3 bases; unmatched bases: 15. The V gene's germline CDR1 is LNHDA and CDR2 SQIVND (reference sequence). The CDR3 DNA reads as TGTGCCAGTAGTACTCCGACAGGGTTTGTGTCCGGTGGGGCCAACGTCCTGACTTTC. Encoded protein: CASSTPTGFVSGGANVLTF. The variable domain in full, with the rest retrieved from reference TRBV19 and TRBJ2-6, is DGGITQSPKYLFRKEGQNVTLSCEQNLNHDAMYWYRQDPGQGLRLIYYSQIVNDFQKGDIAEGYSVSREKKESFPLTVTSAQKNPTAFYLCASSTPTGFVSGGANVLTFGAGSRLTVL.

This chain links TRBV9 with TRBJ2-3, with TRBD2 as a possible D gene (7 bases). V was cut by 4 bases and J by 4 bases, with 16 bases left in between. This CDR3 comprises 15 residues. From germline, CDR1 is SGDLS and CDR2 YYNGEE. The CDR3 region has the DNA TGTGCCAGCAGCCCATGGGGGGGCATAGCAGATACGCAGTATTTT. This translates into CASSPWGGIADTQYF.

The chain is built from TRBV5-1 and TRBJ2-7, with TRBD1 matching over 9 bases. The CDR3 is made up of 16 amino acids. The V and J ends lost 0 bases and 4 bases, in that order; junction bases with no gene match: 8. Germline loops: CDR1 SGHRS, CDR2 YFSETQ. This chain's CDR3 is CASSLGQGVPPYEQYF. In nucleotides, the CDR3 is TGCGCCAGCAGCTTGGGACAGGGGGTTCCCCCTTACGAGCAGTACTTC.

The rearrangement links TRBV2 to TRBJ2-5; no firm D call. V was cut by 6 bases and J by 4 bases, with 15 bases left in between. This CDR3 comprises 14 residues. Germline V lookup: CDR1 SNHLY, CDR2 FYNNEI. Written as DNA, the CDR3 is TGTGCCAGCAGGCTGGCAGTTCCCCCAGAGACCCAGTACTTC. As protein: CASRLAVPPETQYF.

This chain links TRBV4-2 with TRBJ2-7; 9 bases align to TRBD2. Germline V gene sequence: CDR1 LGHNA, CDR2 YNFKEQ. Trimming cost V 4 bases and J 2 bases; bases outside gene matches: 3. This CDR3 comprises 14 residues. CDR3 residues: CASSLTSGTYEQYF. CDR3 coding DNA: TGTGCCAGCAGCCTGACTAGCGGAACCTACGAGCAGTACTTC.

The chain carries TRBV5-4 and TRBJ2-1; TRBD2 is a possible D gene (5 bases). This CDR3 contains 15 residues. Germline loops: CDR1 SGHNT, CDR2 YYREEE (reference sequence). The ends were cut back, 1 base at V and 6 bases at J, with 14 bases in the middle. The CDR3 spells CASSLSALDFNEQFF. The CDR3 region has the DNA TGTGCCAGCAGCTTGAGTGCACTAGACTTCAATGAGCAGTTCTTC.

The rearrangement joins TRBV5-1 to TRBJ2-7; D might be TRBD2 (6 bases). V lost 4 bases to trimming and J lost 3 bases, with 11 bases between them. Per germline, CDR1 SGHRS and CDR2 YFSETQ. The CDR3 consists of 13 residues. The CDR3 DNA reads TGCGCCAGCAGCGCCAGCGGGTTCTACGAGCAGTACTTC. Protein: CASSASGFYEQYF.

The chain recombines TRBV7-6 with TRBJ2-1, with TRBD2 identical over 10 bases. Germline V CDR1 and CDR2: SGHVS, FNYEAQ. V shed 5 bases, J shed 8 bases, and the junction held 9 bases outside the gene matches. The CDR3 sequence is 15 residues long. In nucleotides, the CDR3 is TGTGCCAGCAGCCCCGGGACTAGCGTTTTCGATGAGCAGTTCTTC. Translation gives CASSPGTSVFDEQFF.

About this clone itself: Different DNA sequences within this sample yield the same CDR3. V is TRBV11-3 and J is TRBJ2-7; 10 bases align to TRBD2. V shed 2 bases and J 4 bases; nucleotides not matched to a gene: 2. CDR1 SGHNT and CDR2 YENEEA come from the germline V gene. The CDR3 is 14 amino acids. In DNA, the CDR3 is TGTGCCAGCAGCTTAAGGACTAGCGGTTACGAGCAGTACTTC. It codes for CASSLRTSGYEQYF.

The J gene is TRBJ1-1, the V gene TRBV19; 7 bases align to TRBD1. V lost 6 bases to trimming and J lost 3 bases; unmatched junction nucleotides: 4. The CDR3 is 13 residues long. The V gene's germline CDR1 is LNHDA and CDR2 SQIVND (reference sequence). The CDR3 DNA follows: TGTGCCAGTAGCCGGGGACAGTACACTGAAGCTTTCTTT. Protein product: CASSRGQYTEAFF.

The V call is TRBV10-2, the J call TRBJ2-7, with 7 bases identical to TRBD1. The germline CDR1 and CDR2 sequences are WSHSY and SAAADI. J lost 1 base, V lost 5 bases, and 8 bases had no gene match. The CDR3 extends over 15 amino acids. The CDR3 coding sequence is TGCGCCAGCAGTCATAGACAGGGTGGATCCTACGAGCAGTACTTC. This translates into CASSHRQGGSYEQYF.

This clone has a handful of counts. V is TRBV9 and J is TRBJ1-3; D may be TRBD1 (5 bases). The V end lost 0 bases, the J end lost 4 bases, and 5 bases lay between the germline ends. The CDR3 is 13 residues long. Germline values: CDR1 SGDLS, CDR2 YYNGEE. CDR3: CASSVDRGNTIYF. In DNA, the CDR3 is TGTGCCAGCAGCGTAGACAGGGGAAACACCATATATTTT.

The chain's CDR3 is CASISDRGVFSYEQYF. The CDR3 nucleotides read TGTGCCAGCATCTCTGACAGGGGAGTCTTCTCCTACGAGCAGTACTTC. The V and J genes are TRBV2 and TRBJ2-7; 8 positions match TRBD1. CDR3 length equals 16 residues. The V gene end was trimmed by 7 bases and the J gene end by 0 bases; junction bases not matched to a gene: 11. The germline V gene encodes CDR1 SNHLY and CDR2 FYNNEI. Variable domain in full (rest from reference TRBV2 and TRBJ2-7): EPEVTQTPSHQVTQMGQEVILRCVPISNHLYFYWYRQILGQKVEFLVSFYNNEISEKSEIFDDQFSVERPDGSNFTLKIRSTKLEDSAMYFCASISDRGVFSYEQYFGPGTRLTVT.

This clone was observed once. The V gene is TRBV7-3, the J gene TRBJ2-5, with 7 bases matching TRBD2. The CDR3 spans 13 residues. V lost 5 bases to trimming and J lost 4 bases; unmatched junction nucleotides: 4. Germline loops: CDR1 SGHTA, CDR2 FQGTGA. CDR3 nucleotides: TGTGCCAGCAGCCGGGGAGGGAGAGAGACCCAGTACTTC. The encoded protein is CASSRGGRETQYF.

The chain uses TRBV6-1 and TRBJ2-7; TRBD1 aligns across 7 bases. The CDR3 length is 16 residues. The germline CDR1 and CDR2 sequences are MNHNS and SASEGT. J lost 0 bases, V lost 3 bases, and 8 bases had no gene match. CDR3 sequence (DNA): TGTGCCAGCAGTGAGGCTTTTGGGACAGACTCCTACGAGCAGTACTTC. Amino acids: CASSEAFGTDSYEQYF.